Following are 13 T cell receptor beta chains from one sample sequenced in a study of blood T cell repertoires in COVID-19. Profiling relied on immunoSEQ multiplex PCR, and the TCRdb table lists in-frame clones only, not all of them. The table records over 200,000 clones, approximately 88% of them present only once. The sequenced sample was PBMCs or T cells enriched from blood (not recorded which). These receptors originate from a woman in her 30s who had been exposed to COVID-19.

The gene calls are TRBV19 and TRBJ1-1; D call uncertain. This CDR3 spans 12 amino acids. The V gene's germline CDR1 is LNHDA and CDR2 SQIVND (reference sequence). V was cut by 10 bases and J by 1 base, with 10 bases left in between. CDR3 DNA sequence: TGTGCCACCTCTAACAGGAACACTGAAGCTTTCTTT. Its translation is CATSNRNTEAFF.

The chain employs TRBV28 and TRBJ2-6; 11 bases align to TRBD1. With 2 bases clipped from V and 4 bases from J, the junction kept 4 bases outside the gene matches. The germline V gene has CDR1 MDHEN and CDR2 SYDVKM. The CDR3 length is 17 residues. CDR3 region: CASSLGQGAGGANVLTF. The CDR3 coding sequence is TGTGCCAGCAGTTTAGGACAGGGGGCGGGAGGGGCCAACGTCCTGACTTTC. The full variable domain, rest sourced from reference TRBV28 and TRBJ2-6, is DVKVTQSSRYLVKRTGEKVFLECVQDMDHENMFWYRQDPGLGLRLIYFSYDVKMKEKGDIPEGYSVSREKKERFSLILESASTNQTSMYLCASSLGQGAGGANVLTFGAGSRLTVL.

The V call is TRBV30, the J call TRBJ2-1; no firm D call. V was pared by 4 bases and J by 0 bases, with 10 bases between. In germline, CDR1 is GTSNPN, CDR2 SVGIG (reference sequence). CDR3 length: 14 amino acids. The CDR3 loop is CAWIGGRSYNEQFF. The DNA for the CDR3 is TGTGCCTGGATAGGCGGCCGCTCCTACAATGAGCAGTTCTTC.

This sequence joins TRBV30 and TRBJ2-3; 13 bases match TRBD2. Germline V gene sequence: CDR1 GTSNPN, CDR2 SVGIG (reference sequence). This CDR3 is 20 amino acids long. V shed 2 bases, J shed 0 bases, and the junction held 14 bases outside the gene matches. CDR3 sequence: CAWSTPGLAGSIMSTDTQYF. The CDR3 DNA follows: TGTGCCTGGAGTACGCCGGGACTAGCGGGATCCATTATGAGCACAGATACGCAGTATTTT.

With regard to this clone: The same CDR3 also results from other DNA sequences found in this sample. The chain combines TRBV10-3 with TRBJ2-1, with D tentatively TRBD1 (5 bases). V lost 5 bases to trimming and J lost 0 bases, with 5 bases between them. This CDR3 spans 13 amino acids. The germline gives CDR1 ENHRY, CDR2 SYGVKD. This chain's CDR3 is CAISRGSYNEQFF. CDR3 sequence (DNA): TGTGCCATCAGTAGGGGCTCCTACAATGAGCAGTTCTTC.

CDR3 loop: CASSFLTGINEKLFF. The CDR3 DNA is TGTGCCAGCAGCTTCCTGACAGGGATAAATGAAAAACTGTTTTTT. The V gene is TRBV5-5, the J gene TRBJ1-4, with 7 bases lining up with TRBD1. The trim removed 2 bases at V and 5 bases at J, leaving 6 bases unmatched. Germline V CDR1 and CDR2: SGHKS, YYEKEE (reference sequence). The CDR3 spans 15 residues.

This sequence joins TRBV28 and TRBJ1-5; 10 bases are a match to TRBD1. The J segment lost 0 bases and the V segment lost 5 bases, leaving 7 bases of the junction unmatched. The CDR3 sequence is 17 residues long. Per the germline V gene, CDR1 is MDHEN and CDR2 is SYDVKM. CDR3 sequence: CASSHGQGVSSNQPQHF. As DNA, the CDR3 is TGTGCCAGCAGTCACGGACAGGGGGTTTCTAGCAATCAGCCCCAGCATTTT.

The CDR3 protein is CASSPAGLPTYGYTF. As DNA, the CDR3 is TGTGCCAGCAGCCCGGCAGGCCTTCCTACGTATGGCTACACCTTC. The chain recombines TRBV5-5 with TRBJ1-2; no clear D gene. This CDR3 contains 15 residues. The germline CDR1 and CDR2 sequences are SGHKS and YYEKEE (reference sequence). Trimming shortened V by 4 bases and J by 5 bases, and 18 bases separated the two germline ends.

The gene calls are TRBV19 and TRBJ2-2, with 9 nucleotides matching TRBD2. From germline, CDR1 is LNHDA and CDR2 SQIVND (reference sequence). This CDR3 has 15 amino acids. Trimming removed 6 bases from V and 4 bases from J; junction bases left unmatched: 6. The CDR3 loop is CASSPSGMGTGELFF. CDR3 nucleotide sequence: TGTGCCAGTAGCCCTAGCGGGATGGGCACCGGGGAGCTGTTTTTT.

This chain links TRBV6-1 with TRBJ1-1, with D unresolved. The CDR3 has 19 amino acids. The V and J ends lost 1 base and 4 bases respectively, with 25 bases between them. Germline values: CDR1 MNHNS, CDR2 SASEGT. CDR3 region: CASSEVMVARRFGSTEAFF. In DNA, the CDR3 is TGTGCCAGCAGTGAAGTGATGGTGGCGAGGAGATTTGGGAGCACTGAAGCTTTCTTT.

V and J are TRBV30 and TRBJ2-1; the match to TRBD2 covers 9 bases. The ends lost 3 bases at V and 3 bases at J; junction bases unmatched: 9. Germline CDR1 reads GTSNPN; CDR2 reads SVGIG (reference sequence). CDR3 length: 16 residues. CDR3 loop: CAWSAGGTPFYNEQFF. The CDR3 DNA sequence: TGTGCCTGGAGCGCGGGGGGGACACCGTTCTACAATGAGCAGTTCTTC.

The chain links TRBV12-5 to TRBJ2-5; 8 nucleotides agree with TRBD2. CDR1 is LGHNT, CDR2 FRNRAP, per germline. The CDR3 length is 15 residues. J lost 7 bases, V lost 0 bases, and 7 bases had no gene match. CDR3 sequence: CASGLVQDGRATQYF. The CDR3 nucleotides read TGTGCTAGTGGTTTGGTACAGGACGGGAGGGCGACCCAGTACTTC.

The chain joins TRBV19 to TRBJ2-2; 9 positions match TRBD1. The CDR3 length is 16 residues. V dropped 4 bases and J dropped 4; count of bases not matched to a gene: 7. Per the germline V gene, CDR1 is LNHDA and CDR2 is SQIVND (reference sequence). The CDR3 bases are TGTGCCAGTAGTACCCGGGACAGGGCGCCCACCGGGGAGCTGTTTTTT. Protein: CASSTRDRAPTGELFF. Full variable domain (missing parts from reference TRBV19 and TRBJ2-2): DGGITQSPKYLFRKEGQNVTLSCEQNLNHDAMYWYRQDPGQGLRLIYYSQIVNDFQKGDIAEGYSVSREKKESFPLTVTSAQKNPTAFYLCASSTRDRAPTGELFFGEGSRLTVL.